This entry lists 24 T cell receptor beta chains sequenced from one sample in a study of cytomegalovirus exposure and HLA in healthy donors. 13 Jbeta primers and 60 Vbeta primers were used for the PCR. Clones were read by immunoSEQ multiplex PCR, and TCRdb kept only the in-frame ones, dropping some. In the table there are around 150,000 clones, around 85% of which are singletons. The sample comprised PBMCs. The receptor source for this set is a man aged 18 to 30 in good health and CMV-seropositive.

The chain joins TRBV5-1 to TRBJ2-3; TRBD1 is a possible D gene (6 bases). The germline CDR1 and CDR2 sequences are SGHRS and YFSETQ. CDR3 length: 14 residues. Trimming removed 0 bases from V and 2 bases from J, with 7 bases in between. Here the CDR3 reads CASSLGTVTDTQYF. As DNA, the CDR3 is TGCGCCAGCAGCTTGGGGACAGTCACAGATACGCAGTATTTT.

The V gene is TRBV27, the J gene TRBJ1-4; weak D call: TRBD1 (5 bases). Germline V gives CDR1 MNHEY, CDR2 SMNVEV (reference sequence). Trimming took off 6 bases at V and 3 bases at J, with 11 bases between the two ends. The CDR3 has 14 residues. The CDR3 loop is CASSPTAPNEKLFF. The CDR3 DNA sequence: TGTGCCAGCAGCCCGACAGCTCCTAATGAAAAACTGTTTTTT.

The chain links TRBV11-2 to TRBJ2-2; D is undetermined. V gave up 2 bases and J gave up 4 bases, with 8 bases separating them. Germline V gives CDR1 SGHAT, CDR2 FQNNGV. The CDR3 covers 14 residues. The CDR3 coding sequence is TGTGCCAGCAGCTTATATCAGGCCACCGGGGAGCTGTTTTTT. Translated, it gives CASSLYQATGELFF.

The CDR3 region is CASSSLGVQNEQFF. In nucleotides, the CDR3 is TGTGCCAGCAGTTCATTAGGGGTTCAGAATGAGCAGTTCTTC. This chain uses TRBV6-1 with TRBJ2-1; tentatively, D is TRBD1 (5 bases). Trimming removed 5 bases from V and 7 bases from J, with 15 bases in between. CDR1 is MNHNS and CDR2 is SASEGT in the germline V gene. The CDR3 sequence is 14 residues long.

This clone was counted a single time. This chain uses TRBV25-1 with TRBJ1-4; D unresolved. The CDR3 runs to 13 residues. The V end lost 4 bases, the J end lost 14 bases, and 17 bases lay between the germline ends. Germline V gives CDR1 MGHDK, CDR2 SYGVNS. For the CDR3, the DNA is TGTGCCAGCAGTGTCCCTTCTGGGAGAATTCTGTTTTTT. It specifies CASSVPSGRILFF.

This chain uses TRBV18 with TRBJ1-6; D is ambiguous. Germline loops: CDR1 KGHSH, CDR2 LQKENI. V gave up 1 base and J gave up 5 bases, with 9 bases separating them. CDR3 length: 15 amino acids. The CDR3 spells CASSPRDSNNSPLHF. The CDR3 region has the DNA TGTGCCAGCTCACCACGAGACTCAAATAATTCACCCCTCCACTTT.

V usage is TRBV6-4 and J usage is TRBJ2-7, with 8 bases identical to TRBD1. Trimming at V came to 3 bases and at J to 2 bases, leaving 3 bases not matched to a gene. The CDR3 loop spans 14 amino acids. CDR1 MRHNA and CDR2 SNTAGT come from the germline V gene. Here the CDR3 DNA reads TGTGCCAGCAGTGAAGACAGGGGCCCCTACGAGCAGTACTTC. It encodes CASSEDRGPYEQYF.

This chain connects TRBV5-1 to TRBJ2-2; TRBD2 might be the D (6 bases). CDR3 length: 17 residues. V was trimmed by 0 bases and J by 1 base, leaving 13 bases between them. CDR1 SGHRS and CDR2 YFSETQ come from the germline V gene. CDR3 in DNA: TGCGCCAGCAGCTTGGCCGTGGGAGCGGGGAACACCGGGGAGCTGTTTTTT. This translates into CASSLAVGAGNTGELFF.

The V and J genes are TRBV7-9 and TRBJ2-7; TRBD1 agrees at 7 bases. CDR1 is SEHNR, CDR2 FQNEAQ, per germline (reference sequence). This CDR3 is 18 amino acids long. V lost 5 bases and J lost 2; bases outside the gene matches: 18. CDR3 coding DNA: TGTGCCAGCAGCCCACGGGACAGCCAGGGCCTGGGACCCTACGAGCAGTACTTC. Its protein product is CASSPRDSQGLGPYEQYF.

The chain uses TRBV30 and TRBJ2-7; maybe TRBD2 (5 bases). V gave up 1 base and J gave up 7 bases, with 14 bases separating them. The CDR3 contains 13 residues. Germline V gene sequence: CDR1 GTSNPN, CDR2 SVGIG (reference sequence). In nucleotides, the CDR3 is TGTGCCTGGAGTGGTGGCGGGTTGGGGGAGCAGTACTTC. It specifies CAWSGGGLGEQYF.

The J gene is TRBJ2-1, the V gene TRBV25-1, with a possible D match to TRBD2 (6 bases). This CDR3 spans 18 amino acids. V was cut by 2 bases and J by 3 bases, with 20 bases left in between. Germline CDR1 and CDR2: MGHDK and SYGVNS. CDR3: CASSEGSSGRGYYNEQFF. Written as DNA, the CDR3 is TGTGCCAGCAGTGAAGGTTCTTCTGGGCGGGGATACTACAATGAGCAGTTCTTC.

The chain is built from TRBV27 and TRBJ1-5; TRBD1 matches at 10 bases. The trim removed 3 bases at V and 3 bases at J, leaving 8 bases unmatched. This CDR3 comprises 17 residues. Germline CDR1 is MNHEY and CDR2 is SMNVEV (reference sequence). CDR3 in DNA: TGTGCCAGCAGTTTCTCGGGACAGGGGAGGAACAATCAGCCCCAGCATTTT. Amino acid sequence: CASSFSGQGRNNQPQHF.

This chain joins TRBV30 and TRBJ2-5; a weak D match, TRBD1 (6 bases). Trimming stripped 4 bases from V and 4 bases from J, with 16 bases between. There are 14 residues in the CDR3. The germline V gene has CDR1 GTSNPN and CDR2 SVGIG (reference sequence). CDR3 nucleotide sequence: TGTGCCTGGACCGACCCGGGACACCGAGAGACCCAGTACTTC. Encoded protein: CAWTDPGHRETQYF.

This clone came up once. J is TRBJ2-3 and V is TRBV2; 10 bases align to TRBD2. The length of the CDR3 is 17 residues. Germline CDR1 and CDR2: SNHLY and FYNNEI. V gave up 6 bases and J gave up 0 bases; unmatched junction bases: 9. CDR3 loop: CASRIAGGRPSTDTQYF. Here the CDR3 DNA reads TGTGCCAGCAGGATAGCGGGGGGACGACCTAGCACAGATACGCAGTATTTT.

This clone was seen a few times. CDR3 nucleotides: TGCGCCAGCAGCCAAGTACCCCGGGCAGGGCCCGTGAACACTGAAGCTTTCTTT. It is translated as CASSQVPRAGPVNTEAFF. The chain combines TRBV4-3 with TRBJ1-1, with D maybe TRBD1 (5 bases). Trimming took off 1 base at V and 0 bases at J, with 18 bases between the two ends. This CDR3 has 18 amino acids. Looked up from germline, CDR1 is LGHNA and CDR2 is YSLEER.

A word on this clone: At the DNA level, this CDR3 is encoded by other sequences in the same sample as well. The chain links TRBV7-9 to TRBJ2-7, with D possibly being TRBD1 (6 bases). The CDR3 covers 15 residues. Germline V lookup: CDR1 SEHNR, CDR2 FQNEAQ (reference sequence). Trimming stripped 5 bases from V and 6 bases from J, with 20 bases between. The CDR3 region is CASSPGTGIGGEQYF. CDR3 nucleotide sequence: TGTGCCAGCAGCCCAGGAACGGGGATAGGGGGCGAGCAGTACTTC. Using reference TRBV7-9 and TRBJ2-7 for the parts outside the CDR3, the full variable domain is DTGVSQNPRHKITKRGQNVTFRCDPISEHNRLYWYRQTLGQGPEFLTYFQNEAQLEKSRLLSDRFSAERPKGSFSTLEIQRTEQGDSAMYLCASSPGTGIGGEQYFGPGTRLTVT.

This chain joins TRBV2 and TRBJ1-2; TRBD1 aligns across 9 bases. J lost 6 bases, V lost 8 bases, and 13 bases had no gene match. Germline CDR1 and CDR2: SNHLY and FYNNEI. The CDR3 totals 15 residues. The CDR3 reads CASRSGTGWSDGYTF. CDR3 coding DNA: TGTGCCAGCCGCTCCGGGACAGGGTGGTCCGATGGCTACACCTTC.

The chain employs TRBV19 and TRBJ1-1; TRBD1 agrees at 9 bases. Germline CDR1 LNHDA, CDR2 SQIVND (reference sequence). The CDR3 runs to 14 residues. Losses at the gene ends were 1 base for V and 8 bases for J; bases not matched to a gene: 5. Here the CDR3 reads CASSIVDRGVEAFF. For the CDR3, the DNA is TGTGCCAGTAGTATAGTCGACAGGGGGGTAGAAGCTTTCTTT.

The chain has TRBV4-1 and TRBJ2-4; 12 positions agree with TRBD2. This CDR3 comprises 17 residues. V lost 2 bases to trimming and J lost 1 base; unmatched junction nucleotides: 3. Germline values: CDR1 MGHRA, CDR2 YSYEKL. In nucleotides, the CDR3 is TGCGCCAGCAGCCAACCTACTAGCGGGGGGGCCAAAAACATTCAGTACTTC. Translating gives CASSQPTSGGAKNIQYF.

The V gene is TRBV6-5, the J gene TRBJ1-1; possible D gene TRBD1, 5 bases. V was trimmed by 2 bases and J by 8 bases, leaving 15 bases between them. From germline, CDR1 is MNHEY and CDR2 SVGAGI. CDR3 length equals 14 residues. CDR3 region: CASSYHIPPGEAFF. As DNA, the CDR3 is TGTGCCAGCAGTTACCACATACCGCCAGGGGAAGCTTTCTTT.

The chain couples TRBV9 to TRBJ1-6; TRBD1 aligns across 8 bases. This CDR3 is 17 amino acids long. CDR1 is SGDLS, CDR2 YYNGEE, per germline. V gave up 5 bases and J gave up 4 bases; unmatched junction bases: 11. The DNA for the CDR3 is TGTGCCAGCAGTTTAGGAGGACAGGGCTTTTATAATTCACCCCTCCACTTT. Protein: CASSLGGQGFYNSPLHF.

CDR3 nucleotides: TGTGCCTGGGGGGGGAACTATGGCTACACCTTC. This gives the protein CAWGGNYGYTF. The V call is TRBV30, the J call TRBJ1-2; TRBD1 is a possible D gene (5 bases). Germline CDR1 is GTSNPN and CDR2 is SVGIG (reference sequence). V lost 5 bases, J lost 2 bases, and 6 bases lay in between. The CDR3 runs 11 residues.

The V call is TRBV18, the J call TRBJ1-1, with TRBD1 matching 9 bases. Trimming at V came to 0 bases and at J to 0 bases, leaving 5 bases not matched to a gene. Germline-derived CDR1 and CDR2 are KGHSH and LQKENI. The CDR3 length is 17 residues. The CDR3 loop reads CASSPPNRGRVNTEAFF. The CDR3 region has the DNA TGTGCCAGCTCACCACCGAACAGGGGGCGGGTGAACACTGAAGCTTTCTTT.

The gene calls are TRBV7-7 and TRBJ2-7, with unresolved D. CDR3 length: 13 amino acids. Looked up from germline, CDR1 is SSHAT and CDR2 is FNYEAQ (reference sequence). V lost 1 base and J lost 2, with 6 bases in between. The CDR3 DNA sequence: TGTGCCAGCAGCTTAGAACTAACCTACGAGCAGTACTTC. It codes for CASSLELTYEQYF.